Below, 5 T cell receptor beta chains from the same sample are listed, as sequenced in a study of control samples from healthy donors and cancer patients. Some clones are missing from TCRdb's copy, which holds only in-frame ones; the method was immunoSEQ multiplex PCR. The profile shows around 75,000 clones, around 92% of them singletons. The sequenced sample consisted of blood. The receptors derive from a woman in her fifties or sixties in good health.

The V gene is TRBV5-1, the J gene TRBJ1-1; D ambiguous. V lost 1 base to trimming and J lost 1 base, with 11 bases between them. The CDR3 loop spans 15 amino acids. Per germline, CDR1 SGHRS and CDR2 YFSETQ. CDR3 residues: CASSLSPGQNTEAFF. CDR3 DNA sequence: TGCGCCAGCAGCTTGAGTCCAGGTCAGAACACTGAAGCTTTCTTT.

This chain's CDR3 is CASSVEGQWDEQYF. The CDR3 DNA reads TGTGCCAGCAGCGTAGAGGGGCAATGGGACGAGCAGTACTTC. The rearrangement joins TRBV9 to TRBJ2-7; the D gene is possibly TRBD1 (5 bases). The V gene's germline CDR1 is SGDLS and CDR2 YYNGEE. This CDR3 is 14 amino acids long. Trimming cost V 0 bases and J 5 bases, with 12 bases left between them.

In this sample, this clone turned up a few times. J is TRBJ2-4 and V is TRBV5-1; no firm D call. The CDR3 has 13 amino acids. V was pared by 9 bases and J by 0 bases, with 10 bases between. Germline CDR1 SGHRS, CDR2 YFSETQ. CDR3 loop: CATQRLAKNIQYF. In nucleotides, the CDR3 is TGCGCCACCCAGCGACTAGCCAAAAACATTCAGTACTTC.

V usage is TRBV7-9 and J usage is TRBJ1-2; D call uncertain. Between the trimmed V and J ends, which lost 2 bases and 0 bases, there was a span of 4 bases. This CDR3 is built from 13 residues. The germline V gene has CDR1 SEHNR and CDR2 FQNEAQ (reference sequence). This chain's CDR3 is CASSLNSNYGYTF. The CDR3 nucleotides read TGTGCCAGCAGCTTAAACTCTAACTATGGCTACACCTTC.

The V and J genes are TRBV6-2 or TRBV6-3 and TRBJ1-5, with D uncertain. CDR3 length: 13 amino acids. Germline V gives CDR1 MNHEY, CDR2 SVGEGT. Trimming removed 5 bases at V and 9 bases at J, with 14 bases between. The DNA of the CDR3 is TGTGCCAGCAGTCCGCACCCCGATCCGCCCCAGCATTTT. This translates into CASSPHPDPPQHF.